The T cell receptor beta chain described here comes from a study of blood T cells in healthy people across ages. Study conclusions and caveats: There was a strong correlation between TCR beta diversity and naive T cell percentage.

Per germline, CDR1 DFQATT and CDR2 SNEGSKA (reference sequence). V shed 3 bases and J shed 4 bases, with 12 bases lying between them. The length of the CDR3 is 13 residues. Peripheral blood from each donor was collected in a volume of 9.5 to 10 milliliters. On this clonotype: The antigen remains unidentified.

It was with a sample-barcoded 5' primer and a J-beta primer mix that a second PCR of about 7 to 12 cycles was run. TCRdb independently ran MiXCR on the 5' RACE reads; one entry per CDR3 protein. The repertoire holds under 2,000,000 distinct CDR3 sequences, with around half as singletons. Sequences were obtained from blood. The V call is TRBV20-1, the J call TRBJ1-2; a possible D gene is TRBD1 (6 bases). This clonotype was obtained from a woman aged 40 to 49 in good health. The CDR3 DNA reads as TGCAGTGCTAGCCAGGGGAGGGGCTATGGCTACACCTTC. It specifies CSASQGRGYGYTF.